These 8 T cell receptor beta chains were all obtained from the same sample, sequenced in a study of T cell responses to AZD1222 COVID-19 vaccine. TCRdb's table, derived via immunoSEQ multiplex PCR, lists solely in-frame clones and lacks some. This sample has some 120,000 clones; around nine tenths occur once, and the top ten carry roughly 7.8%. The material sequenced was peripheral blood, taken on day 0 of AZD1222 vaccination. Receptor source: an adult in good health.

This clone has just one count. This chain uses TRBV6-2 or TRBV6-3 with TRBJ1-1; tentative D call: TRBD1 (5 bases). Trimming cost V 3 bases and J 1 base, with 12 bases left between them. The germline V gene encodes CDR1 MNHEY and CDR2 SVGEGT. This CDR3 comprises 15 residues. The CDR3, as DNA: TGTGCCAGCAGTTATTATGGGGGAGCGAACACTGAAGCTTTCTTT. This sequence encodes CASSYYGGANTEAFF.

This clone appeared once. The chain uses TRBV2 and TRBJ2-1; a possible D gene is TRBD2 (6 bases). V gave up 7 bases and J gave up 6 bases, with 13 bases separating them. Looked up from germline, CDR1 is SNHLY and CDR2 is FYNNEI. The CDR3 sequence is 13 residues long. CDR3 bases: TGTGCCAGCATGGTTTCCGGGGGCAATGAGCAGTTCTTC. Its translation: CASMVSGGNEQFF.

Only one count was recorded for this clone. The chain has TRBV5-1 and TRBJ1-1, with 7 bases fitting TRBD1. In germline, CDR1 is SGHRS, CDR2 YFSETQ. J gave up 5 bases and V 2 bases, and 12 bases lay outside the gene matches. This CDR3 has 16 amino acids. CDR3: CASSLNGQASNTEAFF. The DNA for the CDR3 is TGCGCCAGCAGCTTAAACGGACAGGCTTCTAATACTGAAGCTTTCTTT.

This sequence joins TRBV6-5 and TRBJ1-5; D is undetermined. The CDR3 consists of 15 residues. In germline, CDR1 is MNHEY, CDR2 SVGAGI. Trimming pared 2 bases from V and 7 bases from J, leaving 15 bases between. The CDR3, as DNA: TGTGCCAGCAGTTACGTACCCCCTCCCTACCAGCCCCAGCATTTT. As protein: CASSYVPPPYQPQHF.

This chain connects TRBV13 to TRBJ2-7; D possibly matches TRBD1 or TRBD2 (5 bases each). V lost 5 bases to trimming and J lost 3 bases, with 14 bases between them. The length of the CDR3 is 14 residues. Germline assignment: CDR1 PRHDT and CDR2 FYEKMQ (reference sequence). The CDR3 protein is CASSPRGGGYEQYF. CDR3 nucleotide sequence: TGTGCCAGCAGCCCTCGCGGTGGGGGCTACGAGCAGTACTTC. The full variable domain, with the rest looked up from reference TRBV13 and TRBJ2-7, is AAGVIQSPRHLIKEKRETATLKCYPIPRHDTVYWYQQGPGQDPQFLISFYEKMQSDKGSIPDRFSAQQFSDYHSELNMSSLELGDSALYFCASSPRGGGYEQYFGPGTRLTVT.

CDR3 protein: CASSILGPGEQFF. Written as DNA, the CDR3 is TGTGCCAGTAGTATTCTCGGGCCCGGTGAGCAGTTCTTC. The V call is TRBV19, the J call TRBJ2-1; D gene uncertain. The CDR3 is 13 residues long. With 3 bases removed from V and 9 bases from J, the gap between germline ends came to 12 bases. CDR1 LNHDA and CDR2 SQIVND come from the germline V gene (reference sequence).

The rearrangement joins TRBV28 to TRBJ1-4; a weak D match, TRBD1 (5 bases). The CDR3 length is 15 residues. Germline loops: CDR1 MDHEN, CDR2 SYDVKM. V was pared by 5 bases and J by 3 bases, with 13 bases between. Here the CDR3 DNA reads TGTGCCAGCAGTCCCCGGAGGGGAGCTAATGAAAAACTGTTTTTT. Protein sequence: CASSPRRGANEKLFF.

This clone occurred once. V is TRBV12-3 or TRBV12-4 and J is TRBJ2-7; D is undetermined. CDR3 length: 12 amino acids. V was clipped by 8 bases and J by 7 bases, with 15 bases between them. CDR3 protein: CASGFRATEQYF. Written as DNA, the CDR3 is TGTGCCAGCGGATTTCGCGCCACTGAGCAGTACTTC.